Included here is one TCR beta chain sequence, with context. The antigen is unknown. The table came from immunoSEQ multiplex PCR; TCRdb's copy has only in-frame clones and leaves some out. The sample includes more than 70,000 clones, about 95% of them seen just once. The sample is drawn from a study of T cell clonotyping in hematopoietic cell transplantation. About the study: Pretransplant recipient samples were taken after cytoreduction.

Study-level points and caveats: After transplant, recipient diversity fell while pathologically expanded clonotypes grew through day 180. Few recipient clonotypes overlapped donors; over 95% were de novo at given depth.

As to time point: recipient sample about 28 days before transplant, after cytoreduction. Recipients were bled about 28 days pretransplant and at posttransplant days 30, 100, 180. The junction had 6 bases not matched to a gene; V was cut back by 3 bases and J by 3 bases. The CDR3 length is 15 residues. CDR1 WSHSY and CDR2 SAAADI come from the germline V gene. The starting material was peripheral blood mononuclear cells, obtained before stem cell transplant. This clonotype was obtained from a woman aged 50 to 60 with acute myeloid leukemia. Some clones in this sample may be carry-over from other donors' samples. The V gene is TRBV10-2, the J gene TRBJ2-7; 9 nucleotides match TRBD2. The CDR3 nucleotides read TGCGCCAGCAGTGATAGGACTAGCGAGATCTACGAGCAGTACTTC. This sequence encodes CASSDRTSEIYEQYF.